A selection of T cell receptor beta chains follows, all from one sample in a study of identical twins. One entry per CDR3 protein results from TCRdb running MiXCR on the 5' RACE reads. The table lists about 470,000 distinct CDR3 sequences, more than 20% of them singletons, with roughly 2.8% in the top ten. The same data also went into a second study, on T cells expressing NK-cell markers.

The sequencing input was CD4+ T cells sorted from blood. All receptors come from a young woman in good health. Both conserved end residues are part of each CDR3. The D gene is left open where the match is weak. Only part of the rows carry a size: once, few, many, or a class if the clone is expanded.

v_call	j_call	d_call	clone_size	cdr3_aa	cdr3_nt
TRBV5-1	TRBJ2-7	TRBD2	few	CASSSRLASSYEQYF	TGCGCCAGCAGCTCTAGACTAGCGAGCTCCTACGAGCAGTACTTC
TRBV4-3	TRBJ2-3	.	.	CASSQDWIGGTDTQYF	TGCGCCAGCAGCCAAGATTGGATCGGGGGCACAGATACGCAGTATTTT
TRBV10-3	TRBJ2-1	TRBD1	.	CAISGDRVSEQFF	TGTGCCATCAGTGGGGACAGGGTTAGTGAGCAGTTCTTC
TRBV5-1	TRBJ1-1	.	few	CASSTGTSRISEAFF	TGCGCCAGCAGCACCGGGACGTCCAGAATCTCTGAAGCTTTCTTT
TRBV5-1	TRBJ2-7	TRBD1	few	CASSYRTGPSSYEQYF	TGCGCCAGCAGCTATAGGACAGGTCCGAGCTCCTACGAGCAGTACTTC
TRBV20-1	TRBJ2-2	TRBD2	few	CSARTSEGPGELFF	TGCAGTGCTAGGACTAGCGAAGGACCCGGGGAGCTGTTTTTT
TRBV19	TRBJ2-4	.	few	CASSPKNIQYF	TGTGCCAGTAGCCCCAAAAACATTCAGTACTTC
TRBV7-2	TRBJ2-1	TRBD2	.	CASSFRLAGGRYNEQFF	TGTGCCAGCAGCTTTCGACTAGCGGGAGGGCGATACAATGAGCAGTTCTTC
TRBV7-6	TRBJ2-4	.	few	CASSLVLAKNIQYF	TGTGCCAGCAGCTTAGTGTTAGCCAAAAACATTCAGTACTTC
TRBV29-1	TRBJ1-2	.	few	CSAQHPGENYGYTF	TGCAGCGCGCAGCACCCCGGAGAGAACTATGGCTACACCTTC
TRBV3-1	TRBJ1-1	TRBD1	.	CASSQPGGQGEAFF	TGTGCTAGCAGCCAACCTGGGGGTCAGGGGGAGGCTTTCTTT
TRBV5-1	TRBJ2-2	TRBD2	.	CASSLPSSGRGTGELFF	TGCGCCAGCAGCCTCCCTTCTAGCGGGAGGGGCACCGGGGAGCTGTTTTTT
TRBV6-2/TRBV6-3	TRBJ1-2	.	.	CASNLRGANYGYTF	TGTGCCAGCAATCTACGGGGAGCTAACTATGGCTACACCTTC
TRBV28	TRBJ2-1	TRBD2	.	CASSFAETSGLWQFF	TGTGCCAGCAGTTTCGCGGAGACTAGCGGCCTTTGGCAGTTCTTC
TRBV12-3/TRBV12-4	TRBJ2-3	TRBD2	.	CASSLGHPGTSGADTQYF	TGTGCCAGCAGTTTAGGACACCCCGGGACTAGCGGGGCGGATACGCAGTATTTT
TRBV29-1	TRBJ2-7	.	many	CSVVGKRDTADEQYF	TGCAGCGTTGTTGGTAAGCGGGACACAGCCGACGAGCAGTACTTC
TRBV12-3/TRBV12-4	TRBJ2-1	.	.	CASSTRRGTYNEQFF	TGTGCCAGCAGCACCCGGCGGGGTACCTACAATGAGCAGTTCTTC
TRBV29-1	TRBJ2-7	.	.	CSVERGSYEQYF	TGCAGCGTTGAGCGGGGCTCCTACGAGCAGTACTTC
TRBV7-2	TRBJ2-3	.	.	CASSLVGSGPDTQYF	TGTGCCAGCAGCTTAGTCGGGTCGGGACCAGATACGCAGTATTTT
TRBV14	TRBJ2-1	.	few	CASSQIASNNEQFF	TGTGCCAGCAGCCAGATTGCCAGTAACAATGAGCAGTTCTTC
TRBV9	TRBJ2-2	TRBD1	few	CASSVDRGRAGELFF	TGTGCCAGCAGCGTCGACAGGGGGCGAGCCGGGGAGCTGTTTTTT
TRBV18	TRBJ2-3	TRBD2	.	CASSPTSVADTQYF	TGTGCCAGCTCACCGACTAGCGTTGCAGATACGCAGTATTTT
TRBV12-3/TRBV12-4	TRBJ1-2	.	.	CASSFYSYGYTF	TGTGCCAGCAGTTTCTACTCTTATGGCTACACCTTC
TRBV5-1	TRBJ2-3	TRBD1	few	CASSADRGVLADTQYF	TGCGCCAGCAGCGCGGACAGGGGAGTTCTAGCAGATACGCAGTATTTT
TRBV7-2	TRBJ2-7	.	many	CASSPDRFSYEQYF	TGTGCCAGCAGCCCCGACAGATTCTCCTACGAGCAGTACTTC
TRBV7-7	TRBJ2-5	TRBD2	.	CATRGLAGQETQYF	TGTGCTACCCGGGGACTAGCGGGACAAGAGACCCAGTACTTC
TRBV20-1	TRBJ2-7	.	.	CSARDHQREVTVEQYF	TGCAGTGCTAGAGATCATCAGAGGGAGGTGACGGTCGAGCAGTACTTC
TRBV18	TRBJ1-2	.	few	CASSPNEGNYGYTF	TGTGCCAGCTCACCCAACGAGGGAAACTATGGCTACACCTTC
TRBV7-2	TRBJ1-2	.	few	CASSANQGINYGYTF	TGTGCCAGCAGCGCAAATCAGGGGATTAACTATGGCTACACCTTC
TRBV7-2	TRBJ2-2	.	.	CASSPRRDRTGELFF	TGTGCCAGCAGCCCGAGACGAGACCGCACCGGGGAGCTGTTTTTT
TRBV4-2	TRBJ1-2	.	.	CASSPSGQFNNYGYTF	TGTGCCAGCAGCCCTTCCGGACAGTTCAATAACTATGGCTACACCTTC
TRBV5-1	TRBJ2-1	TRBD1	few	CASSLDTGGKYEQFF	TGCGCCAGCAGCTTGGATACAGGGGGCAAATATGAGCAGTTCTTC
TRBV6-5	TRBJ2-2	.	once	CASSYVGGPGTGELFF	TGTGCCAGCAGTTACGTGGGGGGGCCTGGCACCGGGGAGCTGTTTTTT
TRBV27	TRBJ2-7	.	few	CASSYRDGGQQYF	TGTGCCAGCAGTTACAGGGACGGGGGGCAGCAGTACTTC
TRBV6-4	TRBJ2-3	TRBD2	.	CASSDLAGADTQYF	TGTGCCAGCAGTGATTTAGCGGGAGCAGATACGCAGTATTTT
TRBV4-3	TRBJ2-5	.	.	CASSQEGGETQYF	TGCGCCAGCAGCCAAGAGGGCGGAGAGACCCAGTACTTC
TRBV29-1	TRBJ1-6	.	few	CSVEAVNSPLHF	TGCAGCGTTGAGGCGGTTAATTCACCCCTCCACTTT
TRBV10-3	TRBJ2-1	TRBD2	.	CATGLAGGPRQFF	TGTGCCACCGGACTAGCGGGGGGGCCTAGACAGTTCTTC
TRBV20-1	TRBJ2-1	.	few	CSATDNEQFF	TGCAGTGCTACCGACAATGAGCAGTTCTTC
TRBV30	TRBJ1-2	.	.	CAWNLPRYGYTF	TGTGCCTGGAACCTCCCGAGATATGGCTACACCTTC
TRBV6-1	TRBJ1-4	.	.	CASSDTNWGRIPEKLFF	TGTGCCAGCAGTGACACCAATTGGGGGCGGATCCCTGAAAAACTGTTTTTT
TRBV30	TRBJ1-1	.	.	CAWIGQIGTEAFF	TGTGCCTGGATAGGACAGATTGGCACTGAAGCTTTCTTT
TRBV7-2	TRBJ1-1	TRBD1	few	CASSQIVGQRYTEAFF	TGTGCCAGCAGTCAAATTGTGGGACAGCGATACACTGAAGCTTTCTTT
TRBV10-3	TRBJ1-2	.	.	CAISEISVGYTF	TGTGCCATCAGTGAAATCTCGGTAGGCTACACCTTC
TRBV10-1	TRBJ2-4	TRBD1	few	CASSEGQGAKNIQYF	TGCGCCAGCAGTGAGGGACAGGGGGCCAAAAACATTCAGTACTTC
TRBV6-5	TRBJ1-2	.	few	CASSSTENYGYTF	TGTGCCAGCAGTTCCACAGAGAACTATGGCTACACCTTC
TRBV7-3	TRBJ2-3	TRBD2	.	CASSQARGGADTQYF	TGTGCCAGCAGCCAAGCGCGGGGGGGCGCGGATACGCAGTATTTT